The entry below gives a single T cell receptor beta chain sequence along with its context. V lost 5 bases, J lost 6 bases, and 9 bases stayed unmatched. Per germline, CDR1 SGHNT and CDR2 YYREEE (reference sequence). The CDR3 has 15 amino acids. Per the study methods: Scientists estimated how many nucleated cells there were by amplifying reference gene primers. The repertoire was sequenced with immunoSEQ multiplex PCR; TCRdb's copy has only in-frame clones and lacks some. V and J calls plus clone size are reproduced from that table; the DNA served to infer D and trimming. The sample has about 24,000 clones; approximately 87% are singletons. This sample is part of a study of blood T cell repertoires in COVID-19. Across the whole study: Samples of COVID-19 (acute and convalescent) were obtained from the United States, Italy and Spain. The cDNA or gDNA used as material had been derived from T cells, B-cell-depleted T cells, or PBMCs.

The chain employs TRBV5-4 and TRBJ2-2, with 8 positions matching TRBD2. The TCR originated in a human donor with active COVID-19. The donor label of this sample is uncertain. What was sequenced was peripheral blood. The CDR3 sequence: CASSPSGGVAGELFF. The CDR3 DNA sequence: TGTGCCAGCAGTCCAAGCGGGGGTGTCGCCGGGGAGCTGTTTTTT.